This T cell receptor (beta chain) is drawn from a study of molecular identifiers for immune sequencing clone quantification. In the study overall: Replicate RNA came from about 20,000 or 100,000 naive CD8 cells and was split five ways, and four parts were sequenced.

Notes on the study in general: In naive cells, clones above 20 RNA copies held under 1% of molecules, whereas in effector cells they held over 98%.

This clonotype was observed at least ten times. The antigen remains unidentified. TCRdb ran MiXCR on the PCR reads and lists one entry per CDR3 protein. The table lists approximately 550,000 distinct CDR3 sequences, roughly 24% of them singletons. Preparation of naive CD8 libraries involved roughly 18,000 to 1,100,000 sorted cells and 10%, 30% or 50% RNA. Sorting defined naive CD8 T cells as CD8+CD4-CCR7+CD45RA+. Sample: naive CD8+ T cells from blood, with Jurkat cell RNA spiked in. Regarding subset: FACS-sorted CD8+CD4-CCR7+CD45RA+ naive T cells. This receptor was taken from a human donor in good health. Some libraries in this study had Jurkat cell RNA spiked in.

The DNA for the CDR3 is TGTGCCAGCAGCTTAGGGACCGGGACAGAAGCTTTCTTT. As protein: CASSLGTGTEAFF. The chain has TRBV7-9 and TRBJ1-1, with a tentative D call TRBD1 (6 bases). In germline, CDR1 is SEHNR, CDR2 FQNEAQ (reference sequence). V was cut by 1 base and J by 8 bases, with 11 bases left in between. The CDR3 has 13 amino acids.